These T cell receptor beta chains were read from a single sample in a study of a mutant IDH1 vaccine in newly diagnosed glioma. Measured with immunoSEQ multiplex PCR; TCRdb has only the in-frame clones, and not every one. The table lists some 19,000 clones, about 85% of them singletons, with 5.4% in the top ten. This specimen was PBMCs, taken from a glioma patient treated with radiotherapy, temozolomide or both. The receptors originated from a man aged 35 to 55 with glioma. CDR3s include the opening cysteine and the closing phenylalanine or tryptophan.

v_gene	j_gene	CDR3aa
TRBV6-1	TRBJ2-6	CASSEGQGGANVLTF
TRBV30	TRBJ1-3	CAWSVTGGKGNTIYF
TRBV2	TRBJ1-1	CASSDLFISAVAFF
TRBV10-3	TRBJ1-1	CAIRDRDSPEAFF
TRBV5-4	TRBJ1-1	CASSLAFGRGNAEAFF
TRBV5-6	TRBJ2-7	CASSTPHGEDEQYF
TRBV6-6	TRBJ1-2	CASSSDRGWGYTF
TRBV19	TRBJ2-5	CASSVGLAGAQETQYF
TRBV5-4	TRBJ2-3	CASSSGQGSTDTQYF
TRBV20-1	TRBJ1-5	CSAGWDQPQHF
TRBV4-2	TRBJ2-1	CASSPVPGLAGGSYNEQFF
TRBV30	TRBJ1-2	CAWSVLSGIGYGYTF
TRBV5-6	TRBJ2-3	CASSFRQGAPGTDTQYF
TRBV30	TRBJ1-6	CAWNRDAAYNSPLHF
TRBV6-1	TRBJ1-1	CASSEGTGQGNTEAFF
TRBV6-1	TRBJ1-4	CASSEAKGEANEKLFF
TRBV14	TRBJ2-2	CASSPGAGGLTGELFF
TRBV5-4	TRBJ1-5	CASSPGPEQGQPQHF
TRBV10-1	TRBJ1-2	CASSDRGYGYTF
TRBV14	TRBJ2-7	CASSTTSGSYEQYF
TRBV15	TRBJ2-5	CATSRGYQETQYF
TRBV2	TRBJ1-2	CASSVGDRAVDGYTF
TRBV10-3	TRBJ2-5	CAISPGQGWETQYF
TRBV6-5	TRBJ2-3	CASSYIVAGGRDTQYF
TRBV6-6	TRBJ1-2	CASSYGVNYGYTF
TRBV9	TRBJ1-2	CASSVLGAANYGYTF
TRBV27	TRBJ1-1	CASSPYRVLMNTEAFF